The rows below give T cell receptor beta chains drawn from one sample of a study of T cell repertoires in cytomegalovirus infection. MiXCR was run by TCRdb on the reads, yielding one entry per CDR3 protein. This sample has about 830,000 distinct CDR3 sequences; 30% to 35% occur once, and the top ten carry approximately 13%. Their target antigens are unknown. Sequences were derived from cultured CD8+ T cells from PBMCs, sampled from culture after CMV antigen stimulation. Receptors were obtained from a human donor in good health (CMV status not recorded). Some clones in this sample may be carry-over from other donors' samples. CDR3s include the opening cysteine and the closing phenylalanine or tryptophan. The D gene is left open where the match is weak. Only part of the rows carry a size: once, few, many, or a class if the clone is expanded.

v_call: TRBV19; d_call: NA; j_call: TRBJ2-2; clone_size: NA; cdr3_nt: TGTGCCAGTAGCCTTGGGAGATCCGGGGAGCTGTTTTTT; cdr3_aa: CASSLGRSGELFF
v_call: TRBV6-6; d_call: NA; j_call: TRBJ2-1; clone_size: once; cdr3_nt: TGTGCCAGCAGTCCCCCCAGAGGCGGTGAGCAGTTCTTC; cdr3_aa: CASSPPRGGEQFF
v_call: TRBV12-3/TRBV12-4; d_call: NA; j_call: TRBJ1-2; clone_size: NA; cdr3_nt: TGTGCCAGCAGTTTTTCGTCAGAGAAGAAATATGGCTACACCTTC; cdr3_aa: CASSFSSEKKYGYTF
v_call: TRBV27; d_call: TRBD1; j_call: TRBJ2-7; clone_size: NA; cdr3_nt: TGTGCCAGCAGTTATTCAGGGGGCGATTTGTCCTACGAGCAGTACTTC; cdr3_aa: CASSYSGGDLSYEQYF
v_call: TRBV4-2; d_call: TRBD2; j_call: TRBJ2-4; clone_size: few; cdr3_nt: TGTGCCAGCAGCCAAGAAAGAGCGGGGGGCATCTTGGAAAACATTCAGTACTTC; cdr3_aa: CASSQERAGGILENIQYF
v_call: TRBV28; d_call: NA; j_call: TRBJ2-3; clone_size: NA; cdr3_nt: TGTGCCAGCACTCCGAAGGCTATCCACCAGGCGGATACGCAGTATTTT; cdr3_aa: CASTPKAIHQADTQYF
v_call: TRBV15; d_call: TRBD1; j_call: TRBJ1-5; clone_size: NA; cdr3_nt: TGTGCCACCAGCCTGGACAGGGATAGCAATCAGCCCCAGCATTTT; cdr3_aa: CATSLDRDSNQPQHF
v_call: TRBV7-6; d_call: TRBD1; j_call: TRBJ2-7; clone_size: many; cdr3_nt: TGTGCCAGCAGCTCTTGGACAGGGGGCGACGAGCAGTACTTC; cdr3_aa: CASSSWTGGDEQYF
v_call: TRBV7-9; d_call: NA; j_call: TRBJ1-2; clone_size: NA; cdr3_nt: TGTGCCAGCAGCTCCCAAATCTCGTCATGGGCTGACTATGGCTACACCTTC; cdr3_aa: CASSSQISSWADYGYTF
v_call: TRBV2; d_call: NA; j_call: TRBJ1-6; clone_size: NA; cdr3_nt: TGTGCCAGCAAAAGGAGTGCTAATTCACCCCTCCACTTT; cdr3_aa: CASKRSANSPLHF
v_call: TRBV6-2/TRBV6-3; d_call: TRBD1; j_call: TRBJ1-5; clone_size: few; cdr3_nt: TGTGCCTCCAGTTATATTCGGGACAGGGAAAGGGGACAGCCCCAGCATTTT; cdr3_aa: CASSYIRDRERGQPQHF
v_call: TRBV7-9; d_call: TRBD2; j_call: TRBJ2-1; clone_size: many; cdr3_nt: TGTGCCAGCAGCTTAGGTCCGGGGGGGCCGTACAATGAGCAGTTCTTC; cdr3_aa: CASSLGPGGPYNEQFF
v_call: TRBV2; d_call: TRBD2; j_call: TRBJ2-3; clone_size: NA; cdr3_nt: TGTGCCAGCAGGGGAGGGAGTAGCGGGGGGGCAGATACGCAGTATTTT; cdr3_aa: CASRGGSSGGADTQYF
v_call: TRBV12-3/TRBV12-4; d_call: NA; j_call: TRBJ2-7; clone_size: NA; cdr3_nt: TGTGTCAGCAGTTTAGGAGGGACAGCCTACGAGCAGTACTTC; cdr3_aa: CVSSLGGTAYEQYF
v_call: TRBV7-9; d_call: TRBD2; j_call: TRBJ2-1; clone_size: few; cdr3_nt: TGTGCCAGCAGCTTAAGAGCGGCGGGGGGATTCTCCTACAATGAGCAGTTCTTC; cdr3_aa: CASSLRAAGGFSYNEQFF
v_call: TRBV9; d_call: NA; j_call: TRBJ1-1; clone_size: NA; cdr3_nt: TGTGCCAGCAGCGCCCTAGGTGGCCCTGAAGCTTTCTTT; cdr3_aa: CASSALGGPEAFF
v_call: TRBV6-1; d_call: NA; j_call: TRBJ1-1; clone_size: once; cdr3_nt: TGTGCCAGCAGTGAATTGCCGCGGGGAACCACTGAAGCTTTCTTT; cdr3_aa: CASSELPRGTTEAFF
v_call: TRBV28; d_call: NA; j_call: TRBJ1-5; clone_size: few; cdr3_nt: TGTGCCAGCAGTTTATATCAGGGTAGCAATCAGCCCCAGCATTTT; cdr3_aa: CASSLYQGSNQPQHF
v_call: TRBV10-3; d_call: NA; j_call: TRBJ1-1; clone_size: NA; cdr3_nt: TGTGCCATTCGACGGGGCGGGACTGAAGCTTTCTTT; cdr3_aa: CAIRRGGTEAFF
v_call: TRBV27; d_call: NA; j_call: TRBJ1-6; clone_size: NA; cdr3_nt: TGTGCCAGCAGTTTGGGTAGCCAAAATAATTCACCCCTCCACTTT; cdr3_aa: CASSLGSQNNSPLHF
v_call: TRBV19; d_call: NA; j_call: TRBJ1-5; clone_size: few; cdr3_nt: TGTGCCAGTAGTATAAATAGGGTCAATCAGCCCCAGCATTTT; cdr3_aa: CASSINRVNQPQHF
v_call: TRBV9; d_call: NA; j_call: TRBJ1-1; clone_size: NA; cdr3_nt: TGTGCCAGCAGCGTAGCGTCGGGGAACACTGAAGCTTTCTTT; cdr3_aa: CASSVASGNTEAFF